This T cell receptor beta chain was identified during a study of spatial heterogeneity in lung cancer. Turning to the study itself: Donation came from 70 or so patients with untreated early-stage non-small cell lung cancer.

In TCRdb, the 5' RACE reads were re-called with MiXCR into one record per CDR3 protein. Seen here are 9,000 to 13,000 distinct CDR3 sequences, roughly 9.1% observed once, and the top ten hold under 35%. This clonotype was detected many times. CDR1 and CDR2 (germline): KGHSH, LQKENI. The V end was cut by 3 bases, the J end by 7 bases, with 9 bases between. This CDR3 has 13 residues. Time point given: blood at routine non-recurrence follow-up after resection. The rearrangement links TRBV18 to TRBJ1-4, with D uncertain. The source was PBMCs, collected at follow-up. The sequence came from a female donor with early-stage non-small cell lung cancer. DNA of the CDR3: TGTGCCAGCTCACCTAGGACTGGTGAAAAACTGTTTTTT. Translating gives CASSPRTGEKLFF.